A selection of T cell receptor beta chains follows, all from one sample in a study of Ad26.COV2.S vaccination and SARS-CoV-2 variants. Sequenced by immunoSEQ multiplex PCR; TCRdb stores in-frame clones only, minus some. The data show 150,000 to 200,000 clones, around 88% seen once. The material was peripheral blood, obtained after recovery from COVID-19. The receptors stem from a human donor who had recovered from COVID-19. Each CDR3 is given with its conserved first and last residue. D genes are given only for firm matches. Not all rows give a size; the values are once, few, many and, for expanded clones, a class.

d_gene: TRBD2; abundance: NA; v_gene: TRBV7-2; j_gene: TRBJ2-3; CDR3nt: TGTGCCAGCAGCTATCAGCGGGGGGCAGATACGCAGTATTTT; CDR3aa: CASSYQRGADTQYF
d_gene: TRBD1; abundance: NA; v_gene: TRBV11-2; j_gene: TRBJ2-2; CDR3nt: TGTGCCAGGTGGGACAGGCTGGTTTTTGGGACCGGGGAGCTGTTTTTT; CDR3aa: CARWDRLVFGTGELFF
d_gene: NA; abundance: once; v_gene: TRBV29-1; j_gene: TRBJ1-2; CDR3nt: TGCAGCGTTGAGAGGGGCCACTTCTATGGCTACACCTTC; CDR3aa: CSVERGHFYGYTF
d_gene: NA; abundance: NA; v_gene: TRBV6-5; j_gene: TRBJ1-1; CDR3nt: TGTGCCAGCCTGCCCGGACACACTAAAGCTTTCTTT; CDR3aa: CASLPGHTKAFF
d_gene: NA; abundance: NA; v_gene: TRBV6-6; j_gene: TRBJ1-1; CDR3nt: TGTGCCAGCAGTTACTCGGAGGGTTTGAACACTGAAGCTTTCTTT; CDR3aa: CASSYSEGLNTEAFF
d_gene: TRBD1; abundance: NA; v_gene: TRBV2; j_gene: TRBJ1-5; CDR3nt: TGTGCCAGCAGGCAGGGGGCTAGTAATCAGCCCCAGCATTTT; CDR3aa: CASRQGASNQPQHF
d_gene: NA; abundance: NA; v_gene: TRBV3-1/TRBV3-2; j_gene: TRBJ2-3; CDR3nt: TGTGCCAGCAGCCAAAATCTAGGAGATACGCAGTATTTT; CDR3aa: CASSQNLGDTQYF
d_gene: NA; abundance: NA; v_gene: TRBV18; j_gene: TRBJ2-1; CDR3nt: TGTGCCAGCTCACCGCCAGGGGCGCAACAGTTCTTC; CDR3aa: CASSPPGAQQFF
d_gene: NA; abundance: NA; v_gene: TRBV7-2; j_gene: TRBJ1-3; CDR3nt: TGTGCCAGCACCCCGACCCTAAACCCCGGAAACACCATATATTTT; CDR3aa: CASTPTLNPGNTIYF
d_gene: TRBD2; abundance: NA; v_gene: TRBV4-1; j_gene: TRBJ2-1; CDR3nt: TGCGCCAGCAGCCATCTTGCGGGAGGGTACAATGAGCAGTTCTTC; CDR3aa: CASSHLAGGYNEQFF
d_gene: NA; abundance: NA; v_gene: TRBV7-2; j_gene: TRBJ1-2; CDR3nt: TGTGCCAGCAGCTTAGATGCAGGGTCCAACTATGGCTACACCTTC; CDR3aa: CASSLDAGSNYGYTF
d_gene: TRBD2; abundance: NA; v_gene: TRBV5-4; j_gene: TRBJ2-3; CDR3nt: TGTGCCAGCAGCTTGGGAGCGGGGGCCAGCACAGATACGCAGTATTTT; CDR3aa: CASSLGAGASTDTQYF
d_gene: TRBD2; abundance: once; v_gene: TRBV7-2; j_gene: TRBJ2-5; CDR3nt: TGTGCCAGCAGCTTTAGCGGGGCCTTCCAAGAGACCCAGTACTTC; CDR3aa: CASSFSGAFQETQYF
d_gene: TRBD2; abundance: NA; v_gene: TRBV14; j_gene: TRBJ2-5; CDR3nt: TGTGCCAGCAGCCAACTTCTAGCGGGAGGATTCGAGACCCAGTACTTC; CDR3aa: CASSQLLAGGFETQYF
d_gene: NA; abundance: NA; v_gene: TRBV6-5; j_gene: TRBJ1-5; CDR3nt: TGTGCCAGCCAAGCCACAAGCAATCAGCCCCAGCATTTT; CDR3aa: CASQATSNQPQHF
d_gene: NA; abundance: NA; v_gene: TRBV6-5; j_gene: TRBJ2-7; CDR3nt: TGTGCCAGCAGTTACAACAGGGCCTACGAGCAGTACTTC; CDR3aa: CASSYNRAYEQYF
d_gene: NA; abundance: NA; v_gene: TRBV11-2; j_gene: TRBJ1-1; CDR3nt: TGTGCCAGCAGCTTAGATCCCGGGGGCAGCCGGAAGAACACTGAAGCTTTCTTT; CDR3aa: CASSLDPGGSRKNTEAFF